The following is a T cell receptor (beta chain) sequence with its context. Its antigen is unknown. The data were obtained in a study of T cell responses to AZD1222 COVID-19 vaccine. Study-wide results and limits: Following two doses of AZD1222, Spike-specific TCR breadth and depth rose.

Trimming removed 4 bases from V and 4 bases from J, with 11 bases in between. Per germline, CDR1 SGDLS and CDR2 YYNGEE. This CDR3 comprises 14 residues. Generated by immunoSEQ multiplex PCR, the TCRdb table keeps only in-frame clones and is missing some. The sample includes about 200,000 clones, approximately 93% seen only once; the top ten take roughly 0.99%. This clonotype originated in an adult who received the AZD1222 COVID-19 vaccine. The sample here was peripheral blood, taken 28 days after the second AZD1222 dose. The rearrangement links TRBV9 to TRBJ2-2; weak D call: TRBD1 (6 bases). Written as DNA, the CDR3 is TGTGCCAGCAGCAACTACAGGGTCACCGGGGAGCTGTTTTTT. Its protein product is CASSNYRVTGELFF.